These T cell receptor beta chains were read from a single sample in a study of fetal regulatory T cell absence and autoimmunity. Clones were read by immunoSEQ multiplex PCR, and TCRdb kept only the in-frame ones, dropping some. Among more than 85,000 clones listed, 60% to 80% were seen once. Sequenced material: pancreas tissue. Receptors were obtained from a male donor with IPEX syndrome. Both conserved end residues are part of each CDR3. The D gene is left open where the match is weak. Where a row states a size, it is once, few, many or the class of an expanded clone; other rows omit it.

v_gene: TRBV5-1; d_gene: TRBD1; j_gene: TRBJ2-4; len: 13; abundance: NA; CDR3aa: CASSLDRGNIQYF; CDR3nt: TGCGCCAGCAGCTTGGACAGGGGGAACATTCAGTACTTC
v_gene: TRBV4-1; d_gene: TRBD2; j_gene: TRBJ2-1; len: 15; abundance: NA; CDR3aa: CASSNRTSGHNEQFF; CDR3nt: TGCGCCAGCAGCAACCGGACTAGCGGACACAATGAGCAGTTCTTC
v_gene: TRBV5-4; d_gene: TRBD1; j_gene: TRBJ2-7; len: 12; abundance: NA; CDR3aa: CASSWTGGEQYF; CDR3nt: TGTGCCAGCAGCTGGACAGGGGGGGAGCAGTACTTC
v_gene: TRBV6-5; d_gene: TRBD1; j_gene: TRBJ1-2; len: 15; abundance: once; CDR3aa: CASRKDRTGGYGYTF; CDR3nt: TGTGCCAGCAGAAAAGACCGGACAGGGGGCTATGGCTACACCTTC
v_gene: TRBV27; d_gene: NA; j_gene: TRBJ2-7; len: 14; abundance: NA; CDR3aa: CASSFWGASYEQYF; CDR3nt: TGTGCCAGCAGTTTTTGGGGGGCCTCCTACGAGCAGTACTTC
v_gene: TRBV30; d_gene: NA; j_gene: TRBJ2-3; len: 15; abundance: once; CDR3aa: CAWRLVLGSTDTQYF; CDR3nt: TGTGCCTGGAGACTAGTTTTGGGAAGCACAGATACGCAGTATTTT
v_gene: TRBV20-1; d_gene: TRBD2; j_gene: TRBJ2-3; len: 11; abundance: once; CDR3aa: CRTSGTDTQYF; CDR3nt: TGCAGGACTAGCGGCACAGATACGCAGTATTTT
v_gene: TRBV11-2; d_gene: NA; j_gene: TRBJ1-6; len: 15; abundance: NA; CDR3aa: CASSPPGEGNSPLHF; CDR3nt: TGTGCCAGCAGCCCCCCTGGGGAGGGGAATTCACCCCTCCACTTT
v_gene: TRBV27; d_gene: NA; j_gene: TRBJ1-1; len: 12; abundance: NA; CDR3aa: CASSLGNTEAFF; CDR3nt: TGTGCCAGCAGTTTAGGGAACACTGAAGCTTTCTTT
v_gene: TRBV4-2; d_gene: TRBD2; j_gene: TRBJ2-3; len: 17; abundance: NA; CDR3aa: CASSQDGLAGPTDTQYF; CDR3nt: TGTGCCAGCAGCCAAGACGGACTAGCGGGACCCACAGATACGCAGTATTTT
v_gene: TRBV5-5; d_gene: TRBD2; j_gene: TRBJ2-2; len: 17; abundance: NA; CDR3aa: CASSLGLAGTHTGELFF; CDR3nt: TGTGCCAGCAGCCTGGGACTAGCGGGGACGCACACCGGGGAGCTGTTTTTT
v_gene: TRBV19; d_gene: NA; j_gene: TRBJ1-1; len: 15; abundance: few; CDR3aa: CASSIALTGNTEAFF; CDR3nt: TGTGCCAGTAGTATAGCCCTTACAGGGAACACTGAAGCTTTCTTT
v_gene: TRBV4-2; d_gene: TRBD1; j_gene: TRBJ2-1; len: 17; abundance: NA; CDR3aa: CASSQDPWTGVINEQFF; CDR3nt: TGTGCCAGCAGCCAAGATCCCTGGACAGGGGTTATCAATGAGCAGTTCTTC
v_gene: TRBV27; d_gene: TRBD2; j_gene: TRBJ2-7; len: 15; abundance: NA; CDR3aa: CASRDLAGVTYEQYF; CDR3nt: TGTGCCAGCAGGGATTTAGCGGGAGTAACCTACGAGCAGTACTTC
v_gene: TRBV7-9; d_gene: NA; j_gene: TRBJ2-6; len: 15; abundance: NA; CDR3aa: CASSLLGAGANVLTF; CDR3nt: TGTGCCAGCAGCTTATTGGGGGCGGGGGCCAACGTCCTGACTTTC
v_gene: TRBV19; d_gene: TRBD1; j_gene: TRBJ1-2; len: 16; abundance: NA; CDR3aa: CASSIDPVGGVYGYTF; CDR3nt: TGTGCCAGTAGTATAGATCCGGTAGGGGGCGTCTATGGCTACACCTTC
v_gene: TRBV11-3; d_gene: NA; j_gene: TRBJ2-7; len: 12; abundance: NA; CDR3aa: CASSRDSYEQYF; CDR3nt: TGTGCCAGCAGCCGGGACTCCTACGAGCAGTACTTC
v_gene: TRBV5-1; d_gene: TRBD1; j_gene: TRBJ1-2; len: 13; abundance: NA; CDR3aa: CASSKDRIYGYTF; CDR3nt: TGCGCCAGCAGCAAGGACAGGATTTATGGCTACACCTTC
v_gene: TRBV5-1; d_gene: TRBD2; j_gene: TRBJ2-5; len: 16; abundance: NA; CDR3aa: CASSPRLAGQIETQYF; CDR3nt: TGCGCCAGCAGCCCCAGACTAGCGGGGCAAATAGAGACCCAGTACTTC
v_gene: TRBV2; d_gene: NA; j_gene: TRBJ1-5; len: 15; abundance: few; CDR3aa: CASSVIEGEGQPQHF; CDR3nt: TGTGCCAGCAGTGTGATTGAGGGCGAAGGTCAGCCCCAGCATTTT
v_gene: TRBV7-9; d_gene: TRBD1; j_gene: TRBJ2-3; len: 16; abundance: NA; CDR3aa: CAFQRQGAGLADTQYF; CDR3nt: TGTGCCTTCCAGCGACAGGGGGCTGGGCTGGCAGATACGCAGTATTTT
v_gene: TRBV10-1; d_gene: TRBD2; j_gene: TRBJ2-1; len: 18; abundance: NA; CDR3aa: CASSKASGGHSSYNEQFF; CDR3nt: TGCGCCAGCAGTAAGGCTAGCGGGGGCCATAGCTCCTACAATGAGCAGTTCTTC
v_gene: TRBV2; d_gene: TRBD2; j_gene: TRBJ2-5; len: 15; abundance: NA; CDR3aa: CASSELREGEETQYF; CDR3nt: TGTGCCAGCAGTGAATTGCGGGAGGGTGAGGAGACCCAGTACTTC
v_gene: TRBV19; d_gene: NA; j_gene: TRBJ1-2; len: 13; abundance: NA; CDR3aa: CASSIDKNYGYTF; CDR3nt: TGTGCCAGTAGTATAGACAAAAACTATGGCTACACCTTC
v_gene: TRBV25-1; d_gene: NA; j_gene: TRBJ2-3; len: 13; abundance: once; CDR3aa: CATGMKEEDTQYF; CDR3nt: TGTGCCACCGGGATGAAGGAGGAAGATACGCAGTATTTT
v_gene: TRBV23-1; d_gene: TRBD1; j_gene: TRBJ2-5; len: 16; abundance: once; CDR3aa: CASSDTGTGDGETQYF; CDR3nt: TGCGCCAGCAGTGATACCGGGACAGGGGACGGAGAGACCCAGTACTTC
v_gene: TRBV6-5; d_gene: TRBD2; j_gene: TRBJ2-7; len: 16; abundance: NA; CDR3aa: CASSYWLAGSSYEQYF; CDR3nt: TGTGCCAGCAGTTATTGGCTAGCGGGGTCCTCCTACGAGCAGTACTTC
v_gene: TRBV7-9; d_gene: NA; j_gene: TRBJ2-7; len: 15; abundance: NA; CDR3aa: CASSFVTSESYEQYF; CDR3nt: TGTGCCAGCAGCTTTGTGACTAGTGAATCCTACGAGCAGTACTTC
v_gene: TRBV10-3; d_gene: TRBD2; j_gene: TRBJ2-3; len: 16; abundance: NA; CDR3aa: CAIRPGTSGGGDTQYF; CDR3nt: TGTGCCATCAGGCCCGGGACTAGCGGGGGAGGAGATACGCAGTATTTT
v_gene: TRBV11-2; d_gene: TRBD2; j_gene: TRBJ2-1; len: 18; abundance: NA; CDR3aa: CASSYVPGLAGGRNEQFF; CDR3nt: TGTGCCAGCAGCTATGTCCCGGGACTAGCGGGAGGGCGGAATGAGCAGTTCTTC
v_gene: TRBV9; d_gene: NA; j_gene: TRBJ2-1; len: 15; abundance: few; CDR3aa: CASSVVSDAYNEQFF; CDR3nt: TGTGCCAGCAGCGTAGTTAGCGATGCCTACAATGAGCAGTTCTTC
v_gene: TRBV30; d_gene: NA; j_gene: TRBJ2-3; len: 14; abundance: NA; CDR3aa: CAWSVSGLADTQYF; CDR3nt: TGTGCCTGGAGTGTAAGCGGTTTGGCCGATACGCAGTATTTT
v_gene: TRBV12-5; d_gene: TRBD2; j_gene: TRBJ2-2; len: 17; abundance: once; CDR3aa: CASGLVRAGAVTGELFF; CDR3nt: TGTGCTAGTGGTTTGGTAAGGGCGGGAGCGGTCACCGGGGAGCTGTTTTTT
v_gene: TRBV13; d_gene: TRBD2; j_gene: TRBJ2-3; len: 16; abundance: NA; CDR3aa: CASSTRLAGSTDTQYF; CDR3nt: TGTGCCAGCAGCACGCGACTAGCGGGGTCCACAGATACGCAGTATTTT
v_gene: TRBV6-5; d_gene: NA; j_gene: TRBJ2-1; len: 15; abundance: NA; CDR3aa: CASSYGGRVYNEQFF; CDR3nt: TGTGCCAGCAGTTACGGGGGGAGAGTTTACAATGAGCAGTTCTTC
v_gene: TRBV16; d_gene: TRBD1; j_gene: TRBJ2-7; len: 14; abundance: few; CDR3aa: CASSLPGTGYEQYF; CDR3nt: TGTGCCAGCAGCCTTCCCGGGACAGGCTACGAGCAGTACTTC